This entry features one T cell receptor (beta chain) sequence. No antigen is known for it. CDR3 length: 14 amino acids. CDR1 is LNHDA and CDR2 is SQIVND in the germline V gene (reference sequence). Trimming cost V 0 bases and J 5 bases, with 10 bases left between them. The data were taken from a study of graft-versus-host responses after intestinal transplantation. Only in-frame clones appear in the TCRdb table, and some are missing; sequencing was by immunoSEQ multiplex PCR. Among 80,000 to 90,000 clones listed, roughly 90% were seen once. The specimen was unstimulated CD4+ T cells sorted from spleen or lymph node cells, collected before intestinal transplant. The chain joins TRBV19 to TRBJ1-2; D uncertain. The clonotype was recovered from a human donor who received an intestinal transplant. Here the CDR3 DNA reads TGTGCCAGTAGTATAGACCCCGTTGTGTATGGCTACACCTTC. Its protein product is CASSIDPVVYGYTF. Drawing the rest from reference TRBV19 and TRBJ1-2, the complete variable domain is DGGITQSPKYLFRKEGQNVTLSCEQNLNHDAMYWYRQDPGQGLRLIYYSQIVNDFQKGDIAEGYSVSREKKESFPLTVTSAQKNPTAFYLCASSIDPVVYGYTFGSGTRLTVV.